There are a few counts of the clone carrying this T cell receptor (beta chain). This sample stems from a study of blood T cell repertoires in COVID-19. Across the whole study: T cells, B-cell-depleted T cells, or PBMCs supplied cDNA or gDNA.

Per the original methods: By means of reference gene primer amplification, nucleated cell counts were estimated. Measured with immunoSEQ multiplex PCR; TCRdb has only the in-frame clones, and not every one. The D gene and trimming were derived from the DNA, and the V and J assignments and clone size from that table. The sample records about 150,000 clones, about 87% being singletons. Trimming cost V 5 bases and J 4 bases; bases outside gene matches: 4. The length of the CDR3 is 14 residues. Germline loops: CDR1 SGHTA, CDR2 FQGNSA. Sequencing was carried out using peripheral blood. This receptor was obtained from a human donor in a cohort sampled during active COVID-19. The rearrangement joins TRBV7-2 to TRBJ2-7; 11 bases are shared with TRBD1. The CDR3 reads CASSPGDRGYEQYV. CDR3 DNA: TGTGCCAGCAGCCCAGGGGACAGGGGGTACGAGCAGTACGTC.